These 14 T cell receptor beta chains came from one sample sequenced in a study of T cells in localized non-small cell lung cancer. Libraries were prepared by immunoSEQ multiplex PCR; TCRdb keeps only in-frame clonotypes and omits some of them. The sample holds 1,300 to 1,500 clones, roughly 25% seen once. Sample: normal lung tissue next to the tumor, taken before any cancer treatment. All receptors derive from a woman aged 18-55 years with stage III lung adenocarcinoma.

The chain has TRBV19 and TRBJ2-5; tentative D call: TRBD2 (6 bases). The CDR3 covers 14 residues. The germline V gene has CDR1 LNHDA and CDR2 SQIVND (reference sequence). The germline V and J ends were trimmed by 3 bases and 1 base, with 9 bases remaining between them. The CDR3 DNA reads TGTGCCAGTAGTATCGGGGGAGGCCAAGAGACCCAGTACTTC. This codes for CASSIGGGQETQYF.

This clone qualifies as medium-sized. The chain joins TRBV7-2 to TRBJ1-1; D ambiguous. This CDR3 has 13 amino acids. CDR1 and CDR2 from the germline V gene are SGHTA and FQGNSA. The V end was cut by 8 bases, the J end by 4 bases, with 14 bases between. The CDR3 reads CASCPLLGTEAFF. CDR3 coding DNA: TGTGCCAGCTGCCCCCTTCTGGGCACTGAAGCTTTCTTT.

J is TRBJ2-7 and V is TRBV23-1; D may be TRBD1 (6 bases). TRBV23-1 is recorded as an ORF, its role being uncertain. The germline V and J ends were trimmed by 4 bases and 0 bases, with 10 bases remaining between them. This CDR3 has 14 residues. CDR3 sequence: CASSLGHCSYEQYF. CDR3 coding DNA: TGCGCCAGCAGTCTGGGACACTGCTCCTACGAGCAGTACTTC.

The chain carries TRBV19 and TRBJ2-4; 10 bases are a match to TRBD2. This CDR3 spans 16 amino acids. Germline CDR1 reads LNHDA; CDR2 reads SQIVND (reference sequence). The V segment lost 5 bases and the J segment 2 bases; nucleotides outside the gene matches: 6. CDR3: CASSLGLARTKNIQYF. Written as DNA, the CDR3 is TGTGCCAGTAGTCTGGGACTAGCGCGTACCAAAAACATTCAGTACTTC.

CDR3 bases: TGTGCCAGCAGTGAATTCGACAGGCCCTATGGCTACACCTTC. Protein sequence: CASSEFDRPYGYTF. The chain recombines TRBV25-1 with TRBJ1-2, with a weak D call TRBD1 (6 bases). The ends were cut back, 1 base at V and 4 bases at J, with 10 bases in the middle. Germline V gene data show CDR1 as MGHDK and CDR2 as SYGVNS. The CDR3 consists of 14 residues.

This rearrangement joins TRBV28 to TRBJ2-3; the match to TRBD2 covers 7 bases. Germline V gene sequence: CDR1 MDHEN, CDR2 SYDVKM. V was clipped by 4 bases and J by 0 bases; unmatched bases: 7. The CDR3 has 16 amino acids. This CDR3 reads CASSSAWGGSTDTQYF. Written as DNA, the CDR3 is TGTGCCAGCAGTTCCGCCTGGGGGGGGAGCACAGATACGCAGTATTTT. Using reference TRBV28 and TRBJ2-3 for the parts outside the CDR3, the full variable domain is DVKVTQSSRYLVKRTGEKVFLECVQDMDHENMFWYRQDPGLGLRLIYFSYDVKMKEKGDIPEGYSVSREKKERFSLILESASTNQTSMYLCASSSAWGGSTDTQYFGPGTRLTVL.

This rearrangement joins TRBV19 to TRBJ1-5; perhaps TRBD1 as D (5 bases). The CDR3 runs 15 residues. The V end lost 10 bases, the J end lost 0 bases, and 16 bases lay between the germline ends. From germline, CDR1 is LNHDA and CDR2 SQIVND (reference sequence). The CDR3, as DNA: TGTGCCACCCAAGTACAGGACTATAGCAATCAGCCCCAGCATTTT. This encodes CATQVQDYSNQPQHF.

The sample holds a few counts of this clone. This rearrangement joins TRBV11-3 to TRBJ2-3; D gene uncertain. Trimming cost V 6 bases and J 5 bases, with 21 bases left between them. The CDR3 is made up of 16 amino acids. CDR1 is SGHNT, CDR2 YENEEA, per germline. The CDR3 nucleotides are TGTGCCAGCAGTCAGCCGTCCCAGACTCCAGGAGATACGCAGTATTTT. Encoded protein: CASSQPSQTPGDTQYF. The complete variable domain, with remaining parts taken from reference TRBV11-3 and TRBJ2-3, reads EAGVVQSPRYKIIEKKQPVAFWCNPISGHNTLYWYLQNLGQGPELLIRYENEEAVDDSQLPKDRFSAERLKGVDSTLKIQPAELGDSAVYLCASSQPSQTPGDTQYFGPGTRLTVL.

This clone was recorded once. This chain joins TRBV19 and TRBJ1-3, with TRBD1 identical over 7 bases. The CDR3 spans 16 residues. Germline V lookup: CDR1 LNHDA, CDR2 SQIVND (reference sequence). Unmatched junction bases numbered 12, after V lost 3 bases and J lost 7 bases. The CDR3 DNA reads TGTGCCAGTAGTATTGGGGACAGTCTAAAGAGGAACACCATATATTTT. It is translated as CASSIGDSLKRNTIYF.

This clone was detected a few times. The rearrangement links TRBV6-8 to TRBJ2-2; no definite D call. This CDR3 contains 12 residues. The germline V gene encodes CDR1 MNHGY and CDR2 SAAAGT. Between the trimmed V and J ends, which lost 5 bases and 13 bases, there was a span of 14 bases. The CDR3 loop reads CASSDAPEGLFF. The CDR3 bases are TGTGCCAGCAGTGATGCCCCCGAAGGGCTGTTTTTT.

This clone was seen a handful of times. The rearrangement joins TRBV11-3 to TRBJ2-3, with D possibly matching TRBD2 (5 bases). The V end lost 3 bases, the J end lost 0 bases, and 10 bases lay between the germline ends. Germline loops: CDR1 SGHNT, CDR2 YENEEA. This CDR3 is built from 15 residues. For the CDR3, the DNA is TGTGCCAGCAGCTTGCCGGGGATTAGCACAGATACGCAGTATTTT. This translates into CASSLPGISTDTQYF.

This chain uses TRBV30 with TRBJ1-1; D is unresolved. V lost 2 bases to trimming and J lost 7 bases, with 11 bases between them. The germline gives CDR1 GTSNPN, CDR2 SVGIG (reference sequence). The CDR3 covers 12 residues. The DNA for the CDR3 is TGTGCCTGGAGTAGGTTCTCAGGTGAAGCTTTCTTT. Protein sequence: CAWSRFSGEAFF.

By its share, this clone is medium-sized (0.01 to 0.1%). The rearrangement links TRBV9 to TRBJ2-1, with TRBD1 matching 10 bases. The CDR3 is 18 residues long. The germline V gene encodes CDR1 SGDLS and CDR2 YYNGEE. Unmatched junction bases numbered 10, after V lost 3 bases and J lost 1 base. CDR3 sequence (DNA): TGTGCCAGCAGCGCCAAGGGGACAGGGGCGTTTTCCTACAATGAGCAGTTCTTC. This translates into CASSAKGTGAFSYNEQFF.

By share of the sample, this clone is medium-sized (0.01 to 0.1%). The chain uses TRBV11-3 and TRBJ1-1; D unresolved. The CDR3 covers 14 residues. CDR1 and CDR2 (germline): SGHNT, YENEEA. The V and J ends lost 2 bases and 10 bases respectively, with 17 bases between them. The DNA for the CDR3 is TGTGCCAGCAGCTTAACGGCCGACATCCGTGGAGCTTTCTTT. This encodes CASSLTADIRGAFF.